This T cell receptor (beta chain) was captured by sequencing in a study of beta chain features in type 1 diabetes listed by TCRdb under 2018. About the study as a whole: Mean age, gender distribution, total cell number and subset yield did not differ between patients and healthy donors. A total of approximately 100 million sorted cells were examined across all samples, and the number of cells per subset was strongly correlated with RNA yield. Regulatory and stem cell-like memory subsets were isolated from only 8 patients and roughly 8 healthy donors, whereas naive and central memory subsets came from all 28 donors. In the study, recently diagnosed type 1 diabetes patients and matched healthy donors were compared on the TCRB repertoires of their sorted circulating CD4+ T cell subsets. What the study reported, not specific to this receptor: At VDJ recombination sites, type 1 diabetes patients had fewer insertions and more deleted nucleotides, which implies abnormalities in thymic rearrangement. Because cDNA rather than genomic DNA was sequenced, highly expressing activated cells could have been over-represented, although no difference in activation and CD3 levels was found between groups. PCR may preferentially amplify shorter templates, but because patient and control samples were amplified and corrected together, any resulting skew would affect both groups equally. In all four CD4+ subsets, TCRB CDR3 length was moderately but significantly shorter in type 1 diabetes patients. The naive, central memory and regulatory TCRB repertoires appeared to resemble one another more closely among patients than among healthy donors. HLA sub-analyses involved small numbers of individuals, so any influence of HLA type on TCRB rearrangement remained unresolved.

The High Capacity cDNA Reverse Transcription Kit was used to reverse transcribe all of the isolated RNA, meaning that expressed TCRB transcripts were what got sequenced. Deep immunoSEQ sequencing was performed on naive, central memory and regulatory T cell samples, with an average of roughly 3.5 million total reads per sample. Sorted cells were lysed in RLT buffer and RNA was extracted with DNase-treated RNeasy Micro or Mini kits, depending on cell number. Each cell subset was processed on its own to prevent cross-contamination, while patient and healthy donor samples were processed together. The immunoSEQ multiplex PCR was used to amplify TCRB sequences from cDNA, yielding 87-bp fragments that span the CDR3 region. Amplicons were sequenced on the Illumina HiSeq platform. The study's processing was this. Synthetic template baselines were used to correct PCR bias computationally, reads within Hamming distance 2 were collapsed together, and singletons that could not be merged were discarded. Reads were aligned against IMGT so that V, D and J genes, CDR3 length and insertions or deletions at six rearrangement sites could be assigned. Within each subset, clonotype counts were normalized to the number of sorted cells before true diversity and Gini coefficients were calculated with the tcR R package. The overlap coefficient, calculated on TCRB nucleotide sequences, was used to quantify repertoire sharing. As a proxy for the pre-selection repertoire, out-of-frame TCRB sequences from naive cells were analyzed. What TCRdb holds here is the immuneACCESS table cut down to in-frame rearrangements. Part of the clones is not present; checked against another copy, under half of the missing clones reflect an unresolved V gene, and the others are unexplained. For V, J and clone size, that table is used; D and trimming come from the DNA. The sample has 500,000 to 650,000 clones on record, around 11% of them singletons. The ten largest account for around 0.12% of the sample.

CDR1 and CDR2 are drawn from the germline V gene (reference sequence): SEHNR, FQNEAQ. Spanning cysteine to phenylalanine, the CDR3 consists of 15 amino acids. Left in the record is the CDR3 DNA by itself, 45 bases read in frame from the first base. V is cut back by 5 bases and J by 3 bases, with 10 bases in the junction unmatched. About this clone: Its antigen is unknown. Base qualities are not provided; no much larger clone lies one nucleotide away.

A single peripheral blood draw of approximately 100 mL on average was collected from each donor into heparinised tubes. Using a panel that included CD45RO, CCR7, CD25, CD127, CD95 and CD27, naive, central memory, regulatory and stem cell-like memory CD4+ T cells were sorted on a BD FACSAria II. Every sorted population had a purity above 98%. PBMCs were separated immediately by Lymphoprep density gradient centrifugation and were stained directly, without being cultured. So that batch effects would be minimized, each experiment stained and sorted samples in pairs, pairing one healthy donor with one patient.

Sequencing used naive CD4+ T cells from blood. The sample's cell subset or site label is to be understood as: true naive CD4+ T cells. This clonotype originated in a man aged 25-40 years with type 1 diabetes. Recombination joined TRBV7-9 with TRBJ2-7; a stretch of 7 junction bases matches TRBD2. Read as DNA, the sequence is TGTGCCAGCAGCCTTTCCGGGGTAGCGGGCTACGAGCAGTACTTC. The translation is CASSLSGVAGYEQYF.